This passage covers 10 T cell receptor beta chains from one sample sequenced in a study of T-cell reconstitution after alpha-beta-depleted transplantation in children. Library preparation (for TCRbeta) was performed with unique molecular identifiers. TCRdb called the PCR reads again in MiXCR, with one record for every CDR3 protein. The sample records hundreds of thousands of distinct CDR3 sequences, about a tenth being singletons. The starting material was PBMCs, obtained before TCRalphabeta/CD19-depleted stem cell transplant. These receptors all stem from a child under two years old with acute myeloid leukemia, due to receive a stem cell transplant.

This clonotype has at least ten counts. This rearrangement joins TRBV12-3 or TRBV12-4 to TRBJ2-2, with 11 bases identical to TRBD1. With 4 bases clipped from V and 4 bases from J, the junction kept 2 bases outside the gene matches. This CDR3 has 15 amino acids. The CDR3 nucleotides read TGTGCCAGCAGTTCGGGACAGGGGGGCACCGGGGAGCTGTTTTTT. This encodes CASSSGQGGTGELFF.

The rearrangement links TRBV11-1 to TRBJ2-5; D remains unclear. The CDR3 length is 16 residues. CDR1 is SGHAT and CDR2 is FQDESV in the germline V gene (reference sequence). Trimming removed 1 base at V and 1 base at J, with 13 bases between. The CDR3: CASSLGPRPSQETQYF. The CDR3 DNA reads as TGTGCCAGCAGCTTAGGGCCACGCCCCTCCCAAGAGACCCAGTACTTC.

This clonotype was picked up many times. This chain connects TRBV18 to TRBJ1-1, with unresolved D. This CDR3 is 15 amino acids long. V was trimmed by 4 bases and J by 1 base, leaving 13 bases between them. CDR1 and CDR2 (germline): KGHSH, LQKENI. The CDR3 loop reads CASSRLGVSNTEAFF. The CDR3 nucleotides read TGTGCCAGCTCACGACTTGGGGTTTCGAACACTGAAGCTTTCTTT.

This clonotype was seen at least ten times. The chain couples TRBV20-1 to TRBJ2-7; D is uncertain. The V end was cut by 3 bases, the J end by 0 bases, with 3 bases between. CDR1 is DFQATT, CDR2 SNEGSKA, per germline (reference sequence). There are 11 residues in the CDR3. CDR3 residues: CSASNSYEQYF. CDR3 nucleotide sequence: TGCAGTGCTAGTAACTCCTACGAGCAGTACTTC.

This clonotype was observed at least ten times. V usage is TRBV11-3 and J usage is TRBJ2-7; D could derive from TRBD1 or TRBD2 (5 bases each). Trimming stripped 5 bases from V and 0 bases from J, with 11 bases between. CDR3 length: 14 residues. Germline V gene data show CDR1 as SGHNT and CDR2 as YENEEA. In DNA, the CDR3 is TGTGCCAGCAGCCAACGGGACGGCTCCTACGAGCAGTACTTC. Amino acid sequence: CASSQRDGSYEQYF.

This clonotype was seen repeatedly, ten times or more. This chain joins TRBV28 and TRBJ1-1; D is unclear. The CDR3 is 11 residues long. Germline V gene lookup returns CDR1 MDHEN and CDR2 SYDVKM. Trimming pared 5 bases from V and 4 bases from J, leaving 5 bases between. This chain's CDR3 is CASSRTTEAFF. CDR3 DNA sequence: TGTGCCAGCAGTCGGACCACTGAAGCTTTCTTT.

This clonotype was observed many times. The chain joins TRBV29-1 to TRBJ1-2, with 7 bases matching TRBD1. CDR3 size: 14 residues. Trimming at V came to 4 bases and at J to 5 bases, leaving 10 bases not matched to a gene. Germline loops: CDR1 SQVTM, CDR2 ANQGSEA. The CDR3 is CSVGETGLGYGYTF. The DNA for the CDR3 is TGCAGCGTTGGGGAGACAGGGTTAGGGTATGGCTACACCTTC.

This clonotype was observed at least ten times. The V and J genes are TRBV7-9 and TRBJ2-1; 9 bases are a match to TRBD2. After removal of 4 bases from V and 9 bases from J, the junction contained 10 bases not matched to a gene. The CDR3 length is 15 residues. Germline V lookup: CDR1 SEHNR, CDR2 FQNEAQ (reference sequence). The CDR3: CASSSKVREGLEQFF. The CDR3 DNA sequence: TGTGCCAGCAGCTCCAAGGTGCGGGAGGGCCTTGAGCAGTTCTTC. Based on the CDR3 plus reference TRBV7-9 and TRBJ2-1, the full variable domain is DTGVSQNPRHKITKRGQNVTFRCDPISEHNRLYWYRQTLGQGPEFLTYFQNEAQLEKSRLLSDRFSAERPKGSFSTLEIQRTEQGDSAMYLCASSSKVREGLEQFFGPGTRLTVL.

As for this clonotype: A much larger clonotype is one base distant, so this may be a read error. V usage is TRBV18 and J usage is TRBJ2-2; perhaps TRBD2 as D (5 bases). The V gene's germline CDR1 is KGHSH and CDR2 LQKENI. The CDR3 totals 16 residues. V was clipped by 3 bases and J by 0 bases, with 11 bases between them. CDR3 in DNA: TGTGCCAGCTCACCTCGAGGGTGCGCGAACACCGGGGAGCTGTTTTTT. It is translated as CASSPRGCANTGELFF.

At least ten counts were recorded for this clonotype. This chain uses TRBV20-1 with TRBJ2-2, with D perhaps matching TRBD1 (5 bases). This CDR3 region has 16 residues. V was pared by 0 bases and J by 2 bases, with 13 bases between. Germline lookup yields CDR1 DFQATT and CDR2 SNEGSKA (reference sequence). CDR3 DNA sequence: TGCAGTGCTAGAGATCCGCAGGGTTTTAACACCGGGGAGCTGTTTTTT. It yields the protein CSARDPQGFNTGELFF.